Below are 25 T cell receptor beta chains sequenced from a single sample in a study of long-term antiretroviral therapy in people with HIV (dated by TCRdb to between 2020 and 2023). The immunoSEQ hsTCRB v3.0 assay was used at survey level resolution to sequence the TRB variable region. The table was pulled from immuneACCESS by TCRdb, which kept in-frame rearrangements only. Such tables lose some clones; where checked, under half of the loss comes from unresolved V genes, and the rest has no known cause. In this sample the table shows tens of thousands of clones, around 86% of which occur a single time. Jointly, the top ten make up around 10% of the sample. The material sequenced was unsorted PBMCs, taken 0.1 years before starting antiretroviral therapy. These receptors all stem from a man aged 35 to 55 with HIV.

V is TRBV28 and J is TRBJ2-2; either TRBD1 or TRBD2 may fit D (6 bases each). The CDR3 spans 18 residues. V was clipped by 5 bases and J by 4 bases, with 23 bases between them. Germline V lookup: CDR1 MDHEN, CDR2 SYDVKM. The CDR3 DNA follows: TGTGCCAGCAGTCCTCCCCGCCGGAGGGGGGTTGGCACCGGGGAGCTGTTTTTT. It is translated as CASSPPRRRGVGTGELFF.

The chain joins TRBV7-9 to TRBJ1-2; a possible D gene is TRBD1 (5 bases). The CDR3 covers 13 residues. CDR1 SEHNR and CDR2 FQNEAQ come from the germline V gene (reference sequence). V lost 1 base and J 5 bases, leaving 8 bases between the germline ends. CDR3 sequence: CASSLETDYGYTF. The CDR3 DNA reads as TGTGCCAGCAGCTTAGAGACAGATTATGGCTACACCTTC.

The chain has TRBV6-5 and TRBJ2-3, with D maybe TRBD1 (5 bases). Germline CDR1 MNHEY, CDR2 SVGAGI. This CDR3 spans 15 amino acids. V gave up 2 bases and J gave up 3 bases, with 12 bases separating them. DNA for the CDR3: TGTGCCAGCAGTTACCCAGGCGCAGGGACAGATACGCAGTATTTT. As protein: CASSYPGAGTDTQYF.

This clone was counted once. The chain uses TRBV19 and TRBJ2-3, with D possibly being TRBD1 or TRBD2 (6 bases each). The CDR3 runs to 13 residues. CDR1 and CDR2 from the germline V gene are LNHDA and SQIVND (reference sequence). CDR3 DNA: TGTGCAACCTCCGGGGAAGGGGGGGATACGCAGTATTTT. It is translated as CATSGEGGDTQYF. Full variable domain (missing parts from reference TRBV19 and TRBJ2-3): DGGITQSPKYLFRKEGQNVTLSCEQNLNHDAMYWYRQDPGQGLRLIYYSQIVNDFQKGDIAEGYSVSREKKESFPLTVTSAQKNPTAFYLCATSGEGGDTQYFGPGTRLTVL.

The chain employs TRBV9 and TRBJ2-2; no clear D gene. V shed 1 base and J shed 6 bases, with 4 bases lying between them. Germline V gene sequence: CDR1 SGDLS, CDR2 YYNGEE. The CDR3 is 12 residues long. CDR3 DNA sequence: TGTGCCAGCAGCGTAAATCCCGGGGAGCTGTTTTTT. Amino acids: CASSVNPGELFF.

The chain is built from TRBV7-3 and TRBJ2-3, with TRBD1 matching over 10 bases. The germline CDR1 and CDR2 sequences are SGHTA and FQGTGA. V lost 4 bases, J lost 1 base, and 2 bases stayed unmatched. There are 15 residues in the CDR3. CDR3 sequence reads: CASSSGQGGTDTQYF. The CDR3 bases are TGTGCCAGCAGCTCAGGACAGGGGGGCACAGATACGCAGTATTTT.

This sequence joins TRBV27 and TRBJ1-1; D is undetermined. The CDR3 loop spans 13 amino acids. CDR1 MNHEY and CDR2 SMNVEV come from the germline V gene (reference sequence). V was shortened by 3 bases and J by 6 bases, with 11 bases between the two germline ends. The CDR3 loop reads CASSFGRWAEAFF. Written as DNA, the CDR3 is TGTGCCAGCAGTTTCGGAAGGTGGGCTGAAGCTTTCTTT.

The chain couples TRBV5-1 to TRBJ1-4; D gene ambiguous. Germline-derived CDR1 and CDR2 are SGHRS and YFSETQ. Trimming pared 0 bases from V and 4 bases from J, leaving 10 bases between. This CDR3 has 15 amino acids. The CDR3 is CASSLGGQLNEKLFF. CDR3 sequence (DNA): TGCGCCAGCAGCTTGGGGGGTCAACTTAATGAAAAACTGTTTTTT.

The chain recombines TRBV4-2 with TRBJ1-1, with 10 bases that match TRBD1. The germline V gene encodes CDR1 LGHNA and CDR2 YNFKEQ. With 4 bases clipped from V and 3 bases from J, the junction kept 5 bases outside the gene matches. CDR3 length: 15 residues. DNA for the CDR3: TGTGCCAGCAGCCGGACAGGGGGTAGGTACACTGAAGCTTTCTTT. This translates into CASSRTGGRYTEAFF.

V usage is TRBV7-6 and J usage is TRBJ1-1, with no clear D. Germline V gene data show CDR1 as SGHVS and CDR2 as FNYEAQ. CDR3 length: 15 residues. The ends were cut back, 0 bases at V and 0 bases at J, with 8 bases in the middle. The CDR3 coding sequence is TGTGCCAGCAGCTTAGCCAGGAGTATGAACACTGAAGCTTTCTTT. Translated, it gives CASSLARSMNTEAFF.

Written as DNA, the CDR3 is TGTGCCAGCAGTCAGCCGGGACAAATATACTATGGCTACACCTTC. Its protein product is CASSQPGQIYYGYTF. The genes are TRBV6-6 and TRBJ1-2, with D possibly matching TRBD1 (6 bases). The V end was cut by 5 bases, the J end by 3 bases, with 16 bases between. This CDR3 comprises 15 residues. Germline V CDR1 and CDR2: MNHNY, SVGAGI (reference sequence).

The rearrangement joins TRBV7-8 to TRBJ1-1; D is uncertain. The germline gives CDR1 SGHVS, CDR2 FQNEAQ. The CDR3 contains 14 residues. The V and J ends lost 1 base and 3 bases respectively, with 9 bases between them. CDR3 amino acids: CASSLETGYTEAFF. CDR3 sequence (DNA): TGTGCCAGCAGCTTAGAAACGGGGTACACTGAAGCTTTCTTT.

The chain combines TRBV7-6 with TRBJ1-5; 9 bases align to TRBD1. Germline CDR1 is SGHVS and CDR2 is FNYEAQ. The CDR3 spans 14 residues. The J segment lost 7 bases and the V segment lost 2 bases, leaving 3 bases of the junction unmatched. CDR3 protein: CASSLRTGEQPQHF. CDR3 DNA: TGTGCCAGCAGCTTAAGGACAGGGGAACAGCCCCAGCATTTT.

V gene TRBV7-9 combines with J gene TRBJ2-3, with a tentative D call TRBD2 (6 bases). Germline CDR1 reads SEHNR; CDR2 reads FQNEAQ (reference sequence). V was shortened by 5 bases and J by 6 bases, with 9 bases between the two germline ends. This CDR3 comprises 12 residues. The CDR3 here is CASSPSADTQYF. CDR3 in DNA: TGTGCCAGCAGCCCTAGCGCGGATACGCAGTATTTT.

The chain carries TRBV6-6 and TRBJ2-6; D not certain. CDR3 length: 13 amino acids. Trimming removed 11 bases at V and 0 bases at J, with 8 bases between. Germline CDR1 reads MNHNY; CDR2 reads SVGAGI (reference sequence). The CDR3 region has the DNA TGTGCCTGTCTTTTCTCTGGGGCCAACGTCCTGACTTTC. Translated, it gives CACLFSGANVLTF.

This sequence joins TRBV28 and TRBJ2-3; no firm D call. The CDR3 runs 17 residues. V lost 6 bases and J 0 bases, leaving 19 bases between the germline ends. Per germline, CDR1 MDHEN and CDR2 SYDVKM. The CDR3 DNA reads as TGTGCCAGCAGGAGACATGGGGTCGGCCCTAGCACAGATACGCAGTATTTT. Protein sequence: CASRRHGVGPSTDTQYF.

This clone appeared a few times. The chain has TRBV7-2 and TRBJ2-7, with TRBD1 matching over 8 bases. Germline lookup yields CDR1 SGHTA and CDR2 FQGNSA. Trimming at V came to 4 bases and at J to 1 base, leaving 6 bases not matched to a gene. The CDR3 has 15 amino acids. This CDR3 reads CASSSRGLGSYEQYF. The CDR3 region has the DNA TGTGCCAGCAGCTCCAGGGGGCTGGGATCCTACGAGCAGTACTTC.

This clone was counted a single time. The chain links TRBV7-3 to TRBJ1-1; no firm D call. The germline V gene encodes CDR1 SGHTA and CDR2 FQGTGA. The V gene lost 3 bases and the J gene lost 0 bases, with 17 bases spanning the gap. The CDR3 runs to 17 residues. The CDR3 DNA reads as TGTGCCAGCAGCTTCTCCCGGTCCAGACACGTGAACACTGAAGCTTTCTTT. Protein product: CASSFSRSRHVNTEAFF.

This chain connects TRBV2 to TRBJ1-3; D gene unclear. Trimming pared 6 bases from V and 8 bases from J, leaving 14 bases between. Germline CDR1 reads SNHLY; CDR2 reads FYNNEI. CDR3 length equals 13 residues. The CDR3 nucleotides read TGTGCCAGCAGGTTTCAGGTCGGGGACACCATATATTTT. It translates to CASRFQVGDTIYF.

V is TRBV19 and J is TRBJ1-4; D unresolved. The CDR3 contains 15 residues. V lost 5 bases and J 7 bases, leaving 17 bases between the germline ends. Germline V lookup: CDR1 LNHDA, CDR2 SQIVND (reference sequence). Here the CDR3 DNA reads TGTGCCAGTAGTCTTGGGGAAGGACGTCCTGAAAAACTGTTTTTT. Its translation is CASSLGEGRPEKLFF.

This chain joins TRBV10-3 and TRBJ2-2; a possible D gene is TRBD2 (5 bases). This CDR3 is built from 14 residues. Germline CDR1 reads ENHRY; CDR2 reads SYGVKD. Deletions cut 7 bases from V and 7 bases from J, with 16 bases between. The CDR3: CAITQTEGGGELFF. The CDR3 nucleotides read TGTGCCATCACGCAGACCGAGGGTGGCGGGGAGCTGTTTTTT.

The V gene is TRBV4-1, the J gene TRBJ2-7, with 7 bases lining up with TRBD2. The CDR3 length is 18 residues. Germline V CDR1 and CDR2: MGHRA, YSYEKL. Unmatched junction bases numbered 15, after V lost 0 bases and J lost 4 bases. CDR3 DNA: TGCGCCAGCAGCCAAGAATTCGGGCAGTCTGGCGGGAGTTACGAGCAGTACTTC. Protein: CASSQEFGQSGGSYEQYF.

The CDR3 coding sequence is TGCGCCAGCAGCCAACAGATAGGGGGTCCCTCCTACGAGCAGTACTTC. Protein sequence: CASSQQIGGPSYEQYF. The rearrangement links TRBV4-3 to TRBJ2-7, with TRBD1 as a possible D gene (6 bases). V lost 2 bases and J 0 bases, leaving 14 bases between the germline ends. This CDR3 contains 16 residues. CDR1 and CDR2 (germline): LGHNA, YSLEER.

V usage is TRBV7-2 and J usage is TRBJ2-7, with D tentatively TRBD1 or TRBD2 (5 bases each). Germline CDR1 SGHTA, CDR2 FQGNSA. Trimming pared 1 base from V and 2 bases from J, leaving 9 bases between. This CDR3 contains 14 residues. For the CDR3, the DNA is TGTGCCAGCAGCTTAGGTTGGGACCCCTACGAGCAGTACTTC. Residues: CASSLGWDPYEQYF. The whole variable domain, filled in from reference TRBV7-2 and TRBJ2-7, reads GAGVSQSPSNKVTEKGKDVELRCDPISGHTALYWYRQSLGQGLEFLIYFQGNSAPDKSGLPSDRFSAERTGGSVSTLTIQRTQQEDSAVYLCASSLGWDPYEQYFGPGTRLTVT.

J is TRBJ2-6 and V is TRBV2; D is uncertain. The V end lost 6 bases, the J end lost 2 bases, and 8 bases lay between the germline ends. The germline gives CDR1 SNHLY, CDR2 FYNNEI. The CDR3 totals 14 residues. CDR3 in amino acids: CASSALTGANVLTF. CDR3 coding DNA: TGTGCCAGCAGCGCCCTCACTGGGGCCAACGTCCTGACTTTC.